The present entry profiles one TCR beta chain with its context. Assay execution proceeded at the deep level. Some clones are missing from TCRdb's copy, which holds only in-frame ones; the method was immunoSEQ multiplex PCR. The sample holds 2 million to 2.5 million clones, 90% to 97% seen once. The sample originates from a study of shared clonotypes between healthy human individuals. The CDR3 totals 12 residues. Germline CDR1 and CDR2: GTSNPN and SVGIG (reference sequence). V was clipped by 3 bases and J by 9 bases, with 15 bases between them. Sequenced input: naive CD4+ T cells sorted from blood. As for subset: CD45RA+ positively selected. The sequence came from a man aged 18 to 29 in good health. The genes are TRBV30 and TRBJ2-7; D remains ambiguous. CDR3 sequence: CAWRDLPGGQYF. The CDR3 coding sequence is TGTGCCTGGAGAGACCTTCCCGGCGGGCAGTACTTC.